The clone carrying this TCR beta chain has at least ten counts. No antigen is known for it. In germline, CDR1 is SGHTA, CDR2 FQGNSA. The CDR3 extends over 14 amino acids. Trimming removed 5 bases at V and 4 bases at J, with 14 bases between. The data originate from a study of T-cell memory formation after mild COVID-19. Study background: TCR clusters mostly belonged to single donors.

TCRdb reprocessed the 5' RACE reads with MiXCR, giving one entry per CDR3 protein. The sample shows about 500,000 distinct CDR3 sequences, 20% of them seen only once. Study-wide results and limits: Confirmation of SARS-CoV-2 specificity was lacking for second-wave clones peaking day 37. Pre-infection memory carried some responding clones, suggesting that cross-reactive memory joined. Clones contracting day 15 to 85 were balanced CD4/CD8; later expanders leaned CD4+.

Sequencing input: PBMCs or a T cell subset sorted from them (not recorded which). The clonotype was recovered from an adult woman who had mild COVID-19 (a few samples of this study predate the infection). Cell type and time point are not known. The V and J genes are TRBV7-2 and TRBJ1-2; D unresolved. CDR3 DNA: TGTGCCAGCAGCCTTGCGGCGGGAGGCTATGGCTACACCTTC. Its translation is CASSLAAGGYGYTF.